This T cell receptor (beta chain) was retrieved from a study of control samples from healthy donors and cancer patients (dated by TCRdb to 2020 to 2021). From the germline V gene, CDR1 is SGHRS and CDR2 is YFSETQ. V trim: 4 bases; J trim: 1 base; unmatched bases: 3. Including the terminal cysteine and phenylalanine, the CDR3 comprises 16 residues. Just CDR3 DNA is preserved here, 48 bases in frame from base 1. This clone appeared once. What this receptor recognizes is not known. Base qualities were left out, and no much larger clone turns up one base away. Library preparation used the immunoSEQ multiplex PCR assay. TCRdb limited this immuneACCESS table to in-frame rearrangements with V and J called. A share of clones is missing; checked studies link under half to unresolved V genes, and the rest is unexplained. The sample profile shows tens of thousands of clones; roughly 84% of them were found once. The top ten constitute about 4% of the sample.

The chain uses TRBV5-1 and TRBJ2-3, with 13 middle bases fitting TRBD2. The sequence derives from a woman between 45 and 65 years old in good health. Specimen: blood. The CDR3 is CASSLLAGGGTDTQYF. The DNA sequence follows: TGCGCCAGCAGCCTACTAGCGGGAGGGGGCACAGATACGCAGTATTTT.